These 2 T cell receptor beta chains were sequenced from one sample in a study of shared clonotypes between healthy human individuals. Repertoires were generated with immunoSEQ multiplex PCR, while TCRdb's copy carries only in-frame clones and drops some. The sample contains 300,000 or so clones, approximately 79% of which appear only once. Material for sequencing was memory CD4+ T cells sorted from blood. Subset denoted: CD45RA-negative fraction. The receptor set was obtained from a man in his thirties or forties in good health.

The chain couples TRBV19 to TRBJ1-1; D remains ambiguous. This CDR3 is built from 12 residues. Germline assignment: CDR1 LNHDA and CDR2 SQIVND (reference sequence). The V gene lost 2 bases and the J gene lost 1 base, with 2 bases spanning the gap. For the CDR3, the DNA is TGTGCCAGTAGTATACAGAACACTGAAGCTTTCTTT. Translating it yields CASSIQNTEAFF.

V is TRBV18 and J is TRBJ2-5, with 11 bases aligning to TRBD2. Germline V lookup: CDR1 KGHSH, CDR2 LQKENI. This CDR3 has 17 amino acids. V dropped 3 bases and J dropped 5; count of bases not matched to a gene: 11. For the CDR3, the DNA is TGTGCCAGCTCACCTTACCACTTGGGACTAGCGGACGAGACCCAGTACTTC. Translated, it gives CASSPYHLGLADETQYF.